This T cell receptor (beta chain) was sequenced during a study of T cells after yellow fever vaccination. The study, taken as a whole, reports: Though weaker, the secondary response peaked faster, on day 5 versus 15. Clones from primary vaccination mostly reappeared after the booster (96% CD4, over 85% CD8).

There are many counts of this clonotype. Its antigen is unknown. Each CDR3 protein is one row after TCRdb ran MiXCR on the 5' RACE reads. The table has around 320,000 distinct CDR3 sequences, 8.7% seen once. Germline V CDR1 and CDR2: SGHTA, FQGTGA. This CDR3 contains 15 residues. After removal of 10 bases from V and 9 bases from J, the junction contained 17 bases not matched to a gene. This specimen consisted of CD4+ T cells sorted from PBMCs, obtained 5 days after the yellow fever booster vaccination. The chain joins TRBV7-3 to TRBJ2-1; TRBD2 agrees at 8 bases. The clonotype was recovered from a man aged 18 to 35 who received the YFV17D yellow fever vaccine. This chain's CDR3 is CATRATGGPQGEQFF. The CDR3 region has the DNA TGTGCCACCCGAGCCACGGGGGGGCCGCAGGGTGAGCAGTTCTTC.